The present TCR beta chain was sequenced within a study of T cell repertoires in cytomegalovirus infection. Each CDR3 protein gets one entry after TCRdb re-called the reads with MiXCR. Seen here are tens of thousands of distinct CDR3 sequences, around 20% observed once, and the top ten hold roughly 75%. The CDR3 consists of 14 residues. The germline V gene has CDR1 MNHEY and CDR2 SMNVEV (reference sequence). Trimming pared 0 bases from V and 8 bases from J, leaving 10 bases between. As to this clonotype: The antigen is not known.

This sequence originates from a human donor in good health (CMV status not recorded). Some clones in this sample may be carry-over from other donors' samples. The sample consisted of CD8+ T cells from cultured PBMCs, taken from culture after CMV antigen stimulation. The chain couples TRBV27 to TRBJ2-2; D possibly corresponds to TRBD1 (5 bases). The CDR3 region has the DNA TGTGCCAGCAGTTTATCCCTCAGGGAAGGGGAGCTGTTTTTT. This codes for CASSLSLREGELFF.